Given below is one T cell receptor beta chain in context. The data were obtained in a study of blood T cell repertoires in COVID-19. About the study: COVID-19 samples from acute and convalescent phases originated in the United States, Italy and Spain. In each case, the material was cDNA or gDNA derived from T cells, B-cell-depleted T cells, or PBMCs.

Trimming shortened V by 7 bases and J by 11 bases, and 23 bases separated the two germline ends. The CDR3 runs to 14 residues. Germline V gene data show CDR1 as MNHEY and CDR2 as SVGAGI. Per the original data handling: Cell counts per sample came from amplifying reference gene primers. The table came from immunoSEQ multiplex PCR; TCRdb's copy has only in-frame clones and leaves some out. That table gives V, J and clone size, and the DNA gave D and trimming. The profile shows around 140,000 clones, 81% of them singletons. The TCR comes from a woman aged 55-75 years with active or convalescent COVID-19. The chain recombines TRBV6-5 with TRBJ1-1, with no clear D. Sequences were obtained from peripheral blood. The CDR3 loop is CASITPGPSPMAFF. For the CDR3, the DNA is TGTGCCAGCATTACCCCGGGTCCTTCTCCAATGGCTTTCTTT.